What follows are 14 T cell receptor beta chains derived from one specimen sequenced in a study of cytomegalovirus exposure and HLA in healthy donors. Primers included in the PCR were 60 Vbeta and 13 Jbeta primers. The assay was immunoSEQ multiplex PCR, and TCRdb's table has in-frame clones only and misses some. This sample has roughly 140,000 clones, with 82% found just once. The sample comprised PBMCs. These receptors were taken from a woman aged 50 to 60 in good health and CMV-seropositive.

Notes on this clone: Other DNA sequences in the sample encode the same CDR3. CDR3 loop: CASSENRNTEAFF. The CDR3 DNA follows: TGTGCCAGCAGTGAAAATCGGAACACTGAAGCTTTCTTT. The chain combines TRBV6-1 with TRBJ1-1; D unresolved. The CDR3 sequence is 13 residues long. Germline V gene data show CDR1 as MNHNS and CDR2 as SASEGT. Trimming took 2 bases from V and 1 from J, leaving 5 bases between them.

The rearrangement uses TRBV7-2 and TRBJ2-7; D not certain. CDR1 and CDR2 from the germline V gene are SGHTA and FQGNSA. V lost 1 base to trimming and J lost 4 bases, with 5 bases between them. This CDR3 spans 12 amino acids. The CDR3 sequence is CASSLDTYEQYF. The CDR3 bases are TGTGCCAGCAGCTTAGATACTTACGAGCAGTACTTC.

The J gene is TRBJ2-3, the V gene TRBV13, with TRBD2 identical over 14 bases. With 4 bases clipped from V and 2 bases from J, the junction kept 5 bases outside the gene matches. Germline CDR1 PRHDT, CDR2 FYEKMQ (reference sequence). The CDR3 extends over 17 amino acids. This CDR3 reads CASSSGLAGEHTDTQYF. CDR3 DNA: TGTGCCAGCAGCTCGGGACTAGCGGGGGAACACACAGATACGCAGTATTTT.

This clone was observed a handful of times. Other DNA sequences of this sample code for an identical CDR3. This chain connects TRBV7-6 to TRBJ2-3; 7 bases are shared with TRBD2. Germline V CDR1 and CDR2: SGHVS, FNYEAQ. V was clipped by 0 bases and J by 2 bases; unmatched bases: 2. The CDR3 contains 15 residues. The CDR3 here is CASSLAGGYTDTQYF. As DNA, the CDR3 is TGTGCCAGCAGCTTAGCGGGGGGGTACACAGATACGCAGTATTTT. Drawing the rest from reference TRBV7-6 and TRBJ2-3, the complete variable domain is GAGVSQSPRYKVTKRGQDVALRCDPISGHVSLYWYRQALGQGPEFLTYFNYEAQQDKSGLPNDRFSAERPEGSISTLTIQRTEQRDSAMYRCASSLAGGYTDTQYFGPGTRLTVL.

The CDR3 DNA reads as TGCGCCAGCAGCCAACTAGCGGGGATGCCCCAAGAGACCCAGTACTTC. Translation: CASSQLAGMPQETQYF. The chain couples TRBV4-1 to TRBJ2-5; 9 bases match TRBD2. V trimming: 2 bases; J trimming: 1 base; junction bases outside the gene matches: 5. The CDR3 is 16 residues long. Germline V CDR1 and CDR2: MGHRA, YSYEKL.

The chain employs TRBV11-2 and TRBJ2-7; D not resolved. Germline V CDR1 and CDR2: SGHAT, FQNNGV. Trimming took off 4 bases at V and 3 bases at J, with 10 bases between the two ends. The CDR3 is 13 residues long. CDR3 bases: TGTGCCAGCAGCTCCGGTCAGCGCTACGAGCAGTACTTC. This encodes CASSSGQRYEQYF.

Worth noting for this clone: Mismatch with germline at one junction end may stem from a read error. This rearrangement joins TRBV7-9 to TRBJ2-5, with 8 positions matching TRBD1. Germline CDR1 and CDR2: SEHNR and FQNEAQ (reference sequence). The CDR3 is 15 residues long. The CDR3 DNA is TGTTCCAGCAGCCCAGGGGGCACGTCGGGAGAGACCCAGTACTTC. The encoded protein is CSSSPGGTSGETQYF.

V and J are TRBV5-1 and TRBJ1-2, with TRBD1 identical over 7 bases. CDR3 length: 13 residues. V lost 2 bases, J lost 4 bases, and 2 bases stayed unmatched. CDR1 SGHRS and CDR2 YFSETQ come from the germline V gene. CDR3 residues: CASSFGDSYGYTF. CDR3 nucleotide sequence: TGCGCCAGCAGCTTTGGGGACAGCTATGGCTACACCTTC. The full variable domain, completed using reference TRBV5-1 and TRBJ1-2, is KAGVTQTPRYLIKTRGQQVTLSCSPISGHRSVSWYQQTPGQGLQFLFEYFSETQRNKGNFPGRFSGRQFSNSRSEMNVSTLELGDSALYLCASSFGDSYGYTFGSGTRLTVV.

Only a few counts were recorded for this clone. V usage is TRBV5-6 and J usage is TRBJ2-2; D is unresolved. This CDR3 contains 15 residues. Germline V CDR1 and CDR2: SGHDT, YYEEEE. V was shortened by 4 bases and J by 5 bases, with 15 bases between the two germline ends. The CDR3 spells CASSRTTVWTGELFF. The CDR3 region has the DNA TGTGCCAGCAGCCGAACCACGGTTTGGACCGGGGAGCTGTTTTTT.

The chain recombines TRBV5-1 with TRBJ2-6; D not certain. The germline V gene encodes CDR1 SGHRS and CDR2 YFSETQ. The length of the CDR3 is 14 residues. V was cut by 1 base and J by 7 bases, with 9 bases left in between. CDR3: CASSLTHVANVLTF. CDR3 nucleotide sequence: TGCGCCAGCAGCTTGACACATGTAGCCAACGTCCTGACTTTC. Variable domain in full (rest from reference TRBV5-1 and TRBJ2-6): KAGVTQTPRYLIKTRGQQVTLSCSPISGHRSVSWYQQTPGQGLQFLFEYFSETQRNKGNFPGRFSGRQFSNSRSEMNVSTLELGDSALYLCASSLTHVANVLTFGAGSRLTVL.

V and J are TRBV4-2 and TRBJ1-2, with TRBD1 matching 10 bases. With V trimmed by 4 bases and J by 6 bases, 2 bases remained unmatched. The CDR3 totals 13 residues. From germline, CDR1 is LGHNA and CDR2 YNFKEQ. The CDR3 coding sequence is TGTGCCAGCAGCCCGACAGGGGGCGATGGCTACACCTTC. This translates into CASSPTGGDGYTF.

The V call is TRBV10-1, the J call TRBJ2-7; 9 bases align to TRBD1. V dropped 6 bases and J dropped 5; count of bases not matched to a gene: 11. Germline CDR1 reads WNHNN; CDR2 reads SYGVQD (reference sequence). This CDR3 is built from 15 residues. The CDR3 sequence: CASSGGTGNWDEQYF. CDR3 DNA sequence: TGCGCCAGCAGCGGGGGGACAGGGAATTGGGACGAGCAGTACTTC.

The rearrangement links TRBV5-1 to TRBJ2-6, with D hard to call. CDR3 length equals 15 residues. Germline CDR1 is SGHRS and CDR2 is YFSETQ. Trimming cost V 3 bases and J 0 bases, with 7 bases left between them. The CDR3 region is CASSSRVSGANVLTF. CDR3 nucleotides: TGCGCCAGCAGCTCCCGAGTCTCTGGGGCCAACGTCCTGACTTTC.

V gene TRBV4-3 combines with J gene TRBJ1-2; possible D gene TRBD1, 5 bases. The CDR3 runs to 15 residues. V lost 4 bases to trimming and J lost 5 bases, with 17 bases between them. CDR1 LGHNA and CDR2 YSLEER come from the germline V gene. CDR3 residues: CASSPNWGENYGYTF. DNA of the CDR3: TGCGCCAGCAGCCCAAATTGGGGGGAAAATTATGGCTACACCTTC.